These 6 T cell receptor beta chains were all obtained from the same sample, sequenced in a study of blood T cells in healthy people across ages. Next came a second PCR, run for about 6 to 11 cycles, which used a sample-barcoded 5' primer along with a J-beta primer mix. TCRdb re-analysed the 5' RACE reads in MiXCR, keeping a single row per CDR3 protein. The repertoire holds roughly 1 million distinct CDR3 sequences, around 27% seen once, with 0.75% in the top ten. The same data also went into a second study, on T cells of mothers and their children.

Sample: blood. The receptors come from a girl aged 2-9 years in good health.

A few counts support this clonotype. The chain couples TRBV7-6 to TRBJ1-4; D is unresolved. The CDR3 has 14 amino acids. The germline V gene encodes CDR1 SGHVS and CDR2 FNYEAQ. The germline V and J ends were trimmed by 5 bases and 4 bases, with 11 bases remaining between them. The CDR3, as DNA: TGTGCCAGCAGCCCGAGTGGGGTTAATGAAAAACTGTTTTTT. This gives the protein CASSPSGVNEKLFF.

This clonotype turned up a few times. This chain links TRBV2 with TRBJ2-1, with a weak D call TRBD2 (8 bases). The J call could be wrong; TRBJ2-5 is a better fit for the DNA end. Germline V gene data show CDR1 as SNHLY and CDR2 as FYNNEI. CDR3 length: 14 amino acids. In DNA, the CDR3 is TGTGCCACTCGGGAGGGGGCGCCCCGGGAGACCCAGTACTTC. Translated, it gives CATREGAPRETQYF.

The chain joins TRBV28 to TRBJ2-7, with D possibly TRBD2 on 5 matching bases. V was cut by 3 bases and J by 6 bases, with 9 bases left in between. The CDR3 totals 12 residues. Germline CDR1 is MDHEN and CDR2 is SYDVKM. The CDR3, as DNA: TGTGCCAGCAGTTTCGGGATCCGCGAGCAGTACTTC. Translated: CASSFGIREQYF.

This clonotype was seen more than once but under ten times. This rearrangement joins TRBV24-1 to TRBJ2-7, with 10 nucleotides matching TRBD1. V was pared by 9 bases and J by 1 base, with 5 bases of the junction left unmatched. CDR3 length: 14 residues. Germline V lookup: CDR1 KGHDR, CDR2 SFDVKD. Here the CDR3 reads CATADRGPSYEQYF. As DNA, the CDR3 is TGTGCCACCGCCGACAGGGGGCCTTCCTACGAGCAGTACTTC.

About this clonotype: One junction end disagrees with the germline gene, perhaps due to a read error. The chain has TRBV12-3 or TRBV12-4 and TRBJ2-5; 11 nucleotides match TRBD2. The CDR3 contains 13 residues. CDR3 protein: CASSLSLAGARDF. The CDR3 DNA reads as TGTGCCAGCAGTTTATCACTAGCGGGAGCTAGGGACTTC.

The chain combines TRBV11-2 with TRBJ1-2, with D perhaps matching TRBD1 (5 bases). Germline-derived CDR1 and CDR2 are SGHAT and FQNNGV. This CDR3 spans 14 amino acids. Trimming took 5 bases from V and 7 from J, leaving 17 bases between them. CDR3 sequence (DNA): TGTGCCAGCAGCCTCCTAGGAAGGACAACTGGCTACACCTTC. Residues: CASSLLGRTTGYTF.